Below, 10 T cell receptor beta chains from the same sample are listed, as sequenced in a study of blood T cell repertoires in COVID-19. Clones were sequenced by immunoSEQ multiplex PCR, and TCRdb holds only the in-frame ones, with some missing. Among over 600,000 clones listed, 75% to 90% were seen once. The sequenced sample consisted of peripheral blood. Every receptor here comes from a woman aged 18-29 years with acute or convalescent COVID-19.

The chain combines TRBV28 with TRBJ1-5; weak D call: TRBD1 (5 bases). The germline CDR1 and CDR2 sequences are MDHEN and SYDVKM. Trimming took 5 bases from V and 3 from J, leaving 14 bases between them. The CDR3 runs 15 residues. CDR3 in amino acids: CASSAQWGYNQPQHF. CDR3 coding DNA: TGTGCCAGCAGTGCCCAATGGGGCTACAATCAGCCCCAGCATTTT.

The rearrangement joins TRBV3-1 (or the pseudogene TRBV3-2) to TRBJ2-1; D gene ambiguous. V was pared by 0 bases and J by 9 bases, with 3 bases between. Germline lookup yields CDR1 LGHDT and CDR2 YNNKEL (reference sequence). The CDR3 totals 11 residues. CDR3 DNA: TGTGCCAGCAGCCAAGAGGCTGAGCAGTTCTTC. This translates into CASSQEAEQFF.

This chain joins TRBV11-2 and TRBJ1-3; D is uncertain. Germline V lookup: CDR1 SGHAT, CDR2 FQNNGV. CDR3 length equals 12 residues. V lost 4 bases to trimming and J lost 5 bases, with 6 bases between them. The CDR3 loop reads CASSYDRNTIYF. The CDR3 nucleotides read TGTGCCAGCAGCTACGACAGAAACACCATATATTTT. The full variable domain, with the rest looked up from reference TRBV11-2 and TRBJ1-3, is EAGVAQSPRYKIIEKRQSVAFWCNPISGHATLYWYQQILGQGPKLLIQFQNNGVVDDSQLPKDRFSAERLKGVDSTLKIQPAKLEDSAVYLCASSYDRNTIYFGEGSWLTVV.

The chain links TRBV11-2 to TRBJ2-7, with D unresolved. The CDR3 runs to 13 residues. Trimming stripped 3 bases from V and 2 bases from J, with 8 bases between. In germline, CDR1 is SGHAT, CDR2 FQNNGV. The CDR3 nucleotides read TGTGCCAGCAGCTTTGGCATACCCTACGAGCAGTACTTC. This encodes CASSFGIPYEQYF.

This clone was seen just once. The rearrangement links TRBV15 to TRBJ2-2, with D tentatively TRBD2 (5 bases). Deletions cut 5 bases from V and 1 base from J, with 11 bases between. Germline loops: CDR1 LNHNV, CDR2 YYDKDF (reference sequence). The CDR3 totals 15 residues. Here the CDR3 reads CATSLRRMNTGELFF. As DNA, the CDR3 is TGTGCCACCAGCCTTAGGAGGATGAACACCGGGGAGCTGTTTTTT.

This clone was observed many times. This sequence joins TRBV4-1 and TRBJ2-2; the D gene is possibly TRBD1 (6 bases). Germline V lookup: CDR1 MGHRA, CDR2 YSYEKL. The V end was cut by 3 bases, the J end by 1 base, with 15 bases between. The CDR3 length is 17 residues. CDR3 DNA sequence: TGCGCCAGCAGCCACCGGACAGTTACTTGGAACACCGGGGAGCTGTTTTTT. Protein: CASSHRTVTWNTGELFF.

Turning to this clone: Other DNA sequences in this sample translate to the same CDR3. V is TRBV3-1 (or the pseudogene TRBV3-2) and J is TRBJ1-1, with D hard to call. Per germline, CDR1 LGHDT and CDR2 YNNKEL (reference sequence). The CDR3 sequence is 12 residues long. V was trimmed by 3 bases and J by 1 base, leaving 3 bases between them. This CDR3 is CASSHRNTEAFF. CDR3 in DNA: TGTGCCAGCAGCCACAGGAACACTGAAGCTTTCTTT.

The chain has TRBV30 and TRBJ1-4, with 8 bases identical to TRBD1. The trim removed 1 base at V and 7 bases at J, leaving 11 bases unmatched. Germline CDR1 is GTSNPN and CDR2 is SVGIG (reference sequence). This CDR3 spans 16 amino acids. The CDR3 sequence is CAWSEQGARGSEKLFF. The CDR3, as DNA: TGTGCCTGGAGTGAGCAGGGGGCGCGGGGGAGTGAAAAACTGTTTTTT. The variable domain in full, with the rest retrieved from reference TRBV30 and TRBJ1-4, is SQTIHQWPATLVQPVGSPLSLECTVEGTSNPNLYWYRQAAGRGLQLLFYSVGIGQISSEVPQNLSASRPQDRQFILSSKKLLLSDSGFYLCAWSEQGARGSEKLFFGSGTQLSVL.

For the CDR3, the DNA is TGTGCCAGCAGCTCCACCCGAGGGACTTATGGCTACACCTTC. Encoded protein: CASSSTRGTYGYTF. This chain uses TRBV7-8 with TRBJ1-2, with a weak D call TRBD1 (5 bases). The CDR3 has 14 residues. V shed 4 bases and J shed 5 bases, with 14 bases lying between them. From germline, CDR1 is SGHVS and CDR2 FQNEAQ.

The V and J genes are TRBV2 and TRBJ1-5; 12 bases map to TRBD1. V was pared by 7 bases and J by 9 bases, with 7 bases of the junction left unmatched. Per germline, CDR1 SNHLY and CDR2 FYNNEI. The length of the CDR3 is 14 residues. The CDR3 DNA reads as TGTGCCAGCATGGGGGGGACAGGGGGCACGCCCCAGCATTTT. Encoded protein: CASMGGTGGTPQHF.